Presented here are 13 T cell receptor beta chains from one specimen sequenced in a study of blood T cell repertoires in COVID-19. Sequencing was performed with immunoSEQ multiplex PCR; in TCRdb, only in-frame clones are kept and a portion is missing. The sample holds around 220,000 clones, roughly 90% seen once. The sample consisted of PBMCs or T cells enriched from blood (not recorded which). These receptors were taken from a young man who had been exposed to COVID-19.

The gene calls are TRBV5-4 and TRBJ1-6; 8 nucleotides align to TRBD1. Germline V gene data show CDR1 as SGHNT and CDR2 as YYREEE (reference sequence). The CDR3 is 16 amino acids. V shed 4 bases and J 5 bases; nucleotides not matched to a gene: 8. The CDR3, as DNA: TGTGCCAGCAGCCGTGGACAGGGAGGGGATAATTCACCCCTCCACTTT. Residues: CASSRGQGGDNSPLHF.

The J gene is TRBJ2-1, the V gene TRBV6-5, with D perhaps matching TRBD1 (6 bases). From germline, CDR1 is MNHEY and CDR2 SVGAGI. The V gene lost 1 base and the J gene lost 8 bases, with 15 bases spanning the gap. The CDR3 spans 15 residues. The CDR3 bases are TGTGCCAGCAGTTACTTCGAACGGGCAGGGGATGAGCAGTTCTTC. The encoded protein is CASSYFERAGDEQFF.

The DNA for the CDR3 is TGTGCCAGCAGTTGGTCGGGGTCAGCAGTCTACGAGCAGTACTTC. Protein sequence: CASSWSGSAVYEQYF. The V and J genes are TRBV6-5 and TRBJ2-7; perhaps TRBD2 as D (5 bases). The ends were cut back, 4 bases at V and 3 bases at J, with 16 bases in the middle. The CDR3 covers 15 residues. Germline V lookup: CDR1 MNHEY, CDR2 SVGAGI.

The V call is TRBV29-1, the J call TRBJ2-1, with 8 bases that match TRBD2. This CDR3 is built from 13 residues. The V and J ends lost 6 bases and 2 bases, in that order; junction bases with no gene match: 3. Germline values: CDR1 SQVTM, CDR2 ANQGSEA. The DNA of the CDR3 is TGCAGCGTGGTGGGACTAGCCTACAATGAGCAGTTCTTC. Residues: CSVVGLAYNEQFF.

This chain links TRBV3-1 (or the pseudogene TRBV3-2) with TRBJ2-5; perhaps TRBD2 as D (6 bases). The CDR3 totals 16 residues. Germline values: CDR1 LGHDT, CDR2 YNNKEL (reference sequence). The V gene lost 0 bases and the J gene lost 4 bases, with 15 bases spanning the gap. CDR3 amino acids: CASSQDGGSDLETQYF. The DNA for the CDR3 is TGTGCCAGCAGCCAAGATGGGGGGAGCGACTTAGAGACCCAGTACTTC.

This chain connects TRBV4-3 to TRBJ2-5; D unresolved. The CDR3 loop spans 13 amino acids. V lost 1 base to trimming and J lost 4 bases, with 7 bases between them. Germline V gives CDR1 LGHNA, CDR2 YSLEER. The DNA of the CDR3 is TGCGCCAGCAGCCAAGGGCGAGGAGAGACCCAGTACTTC. Its protein product is CASSQGRGETQYF.

The chain has TRBV10-3 and TRBJ2-3, with TRBD2 matching over 12 bases. Trimming removed 5 bases from V and 4 bases from J; junction bases left unmatched: 4. The germline CDR1 and CDR2 sequences are ENHRY and SYGVKD. CDR3 size: 15 residues. The CDR3 region is CAISPLAGGPDTQYF. CDR3 sequence (DNA): TGTGCCATCAGTCCACTAGCGGGGGGACCAGATACGCAGTATTTT.

The genes are TRBV18 and TRBJ2-2, with 10 nucleotides matching TRBD1. Germline V gives CDR1 KGHSH, CDR2 LQKENI. CDR3 length equals 18 residues. After removal of 3 bases from V and 2 bases from J, the junction contained 9 bases not matched to a gene. This chain's CDR3 is CASSPIRPTGGNTGELFF. CDR3 bases: TGTGCCAGCTCACCTATAAGACCGACAGGGGGCAACACCGGGGAGCTGTTTTTT.

The chain carries TRBV24-1 and TRBJ1-5; maybe TRBD1 (6 bases). The CDR3 contains 14 residues. Germline CDR1 is KGHDR and CDR2 is SFDVKD. The ends were cut back, 3 bases at V and 5 bases at J, with 10 bases in the middle. The DNA for the CDR3 is TGTGCCACCAGTGATGGGGGCGATGATCAGCCCCAGCATTTT. This translates into CATSDGGDDQPQHF.

The chain uses TRBV25-1 and TRBJ2-7; TRBD1 agrees at 8 bases. Germline V lookup: CDR1 MGHDK, CDR2 SYGVNS. V lost 9 bases and J lost 4; bases outside the gene matches: 8. CDR3 length: 13 residues. The CDR3 sequence is CASGTGGLYEQYF. As DNA, the CDR3 is TGTGCCAGTGGGACAGGAGGGTTGTACGAGCAGTACTTC.

The chain is built from TRBV24-1 and TRBJ2-5; TRBD2 might be the D (5 bases). Trimming took 7 bases from V and 1 from J, leaving 30 bases between them. This CDR3 comprises 20 residues. CDR1 and CDR2 from the germline V gene are KGHDR and SFDVKD. In DNA form, the CDR3 reads TGTGCCACCAGGGGTTCGGACTTTTTTTTCTATCCCACGGCCCAAGAGACCCAGTACTTC. Translating gives CATRGSDFFFYPTAQETQYF.

The gene calls are TRBV10-2 and TRBJ1-6; 10 positions match TRBD1. In germline, CDR1 is WSHSY, CDR2 SAAADI. Trimming removed 8 bases from V and 3 bases from J; junction bases left unmatched: 10. There are 17 residues in the CDR3. CDR3 coding DNA: TGCGCCAGCCATAGAGACGGGACAGGGGTCTATAATTCACCCCTCCACTTT. Its protein product is CASHRDGTGVYNSPLHF.

The chain recombines TRBV6-2 or TRBV6-3 with TRBJ2-1; TRBD1 aligns across 11 bases. In germline, CDR1 is MNHEY, CDR2 SVGEGT. The CDR3 sequence is 14 residues long. V lost 2 bases and J lost 8; bases outside the gene matches: 2. The CDR3 sequence: CASSYAGQGDEQFF. The CDR3 DNA reads TGTGCCAGCAGTTACGCGGGACAGGGGGATGAGCAGTTCTTC.